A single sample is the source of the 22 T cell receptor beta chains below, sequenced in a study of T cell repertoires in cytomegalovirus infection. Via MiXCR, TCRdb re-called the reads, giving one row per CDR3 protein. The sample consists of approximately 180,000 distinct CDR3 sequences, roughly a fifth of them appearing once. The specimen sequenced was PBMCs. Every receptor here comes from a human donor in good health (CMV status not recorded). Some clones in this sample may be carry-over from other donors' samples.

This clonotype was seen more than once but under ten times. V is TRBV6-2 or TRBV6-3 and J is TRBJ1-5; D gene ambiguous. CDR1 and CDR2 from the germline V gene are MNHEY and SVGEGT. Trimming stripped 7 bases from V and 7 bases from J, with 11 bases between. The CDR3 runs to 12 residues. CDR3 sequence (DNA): TGTGCCAGCACCGACGGGTACCAGCCCCAGCATTTT. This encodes CASTDGYQPQHF.

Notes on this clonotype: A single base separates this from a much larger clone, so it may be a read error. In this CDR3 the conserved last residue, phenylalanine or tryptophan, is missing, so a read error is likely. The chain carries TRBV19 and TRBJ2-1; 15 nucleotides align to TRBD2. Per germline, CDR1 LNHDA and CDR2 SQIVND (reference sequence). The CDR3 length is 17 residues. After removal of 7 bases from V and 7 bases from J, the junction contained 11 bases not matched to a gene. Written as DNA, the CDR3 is TGTGCCAGTACTCCGGGACTAGCGGGGGGTAGCATGAATGAGCAGTTCTTA. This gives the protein CASTPGLAGGSMNEQFL.

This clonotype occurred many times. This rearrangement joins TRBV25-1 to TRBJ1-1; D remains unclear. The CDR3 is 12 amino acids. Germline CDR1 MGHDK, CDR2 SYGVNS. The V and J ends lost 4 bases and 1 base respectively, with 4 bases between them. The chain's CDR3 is CASSVANTEAFF. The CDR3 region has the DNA TGTGCCAGCAGTGTGGCGAACACTGAAGCTTTCTTT. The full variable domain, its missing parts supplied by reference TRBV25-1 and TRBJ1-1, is EADIYQTPRYLVIGTGKKITLECSQTMGHDKMYWYQQDPGMELHLIHYSYGVNSTEKGDLSSESTVSRIRTEHFPLTLESARPSHTSQYLCASSVANTEAFFGQGTRLTVV.

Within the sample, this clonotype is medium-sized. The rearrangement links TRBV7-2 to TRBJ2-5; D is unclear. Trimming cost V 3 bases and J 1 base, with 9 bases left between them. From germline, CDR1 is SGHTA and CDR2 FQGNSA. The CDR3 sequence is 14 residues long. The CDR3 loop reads CASSLSRGQETQYF. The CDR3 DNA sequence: TGTGCCAGCAGCTTGTCCCGCGGCCAAGAGACCCAGTACTTC.

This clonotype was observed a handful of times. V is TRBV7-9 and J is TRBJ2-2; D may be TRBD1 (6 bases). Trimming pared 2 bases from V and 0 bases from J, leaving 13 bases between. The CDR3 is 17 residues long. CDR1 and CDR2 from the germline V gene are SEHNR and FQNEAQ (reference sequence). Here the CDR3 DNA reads TGTGCCAGCAGCTTAAGGACAGCCCTGACGAACACCGGGGAGCTGTTTTTT. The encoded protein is CASSLRTALTNTGELFF.

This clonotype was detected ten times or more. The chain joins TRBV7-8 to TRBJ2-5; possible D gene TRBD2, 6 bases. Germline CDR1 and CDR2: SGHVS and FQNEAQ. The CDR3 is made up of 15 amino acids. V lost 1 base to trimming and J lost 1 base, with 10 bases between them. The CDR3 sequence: CASSLEFSGQETQYF. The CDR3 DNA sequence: TGTGCCAGCAGCTTAGAGTTTAGCGGCCAAGAGACCCAGTACTTC.

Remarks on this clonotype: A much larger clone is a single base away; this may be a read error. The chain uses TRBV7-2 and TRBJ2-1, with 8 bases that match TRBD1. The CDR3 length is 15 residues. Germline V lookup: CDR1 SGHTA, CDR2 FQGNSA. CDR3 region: CASSFSGGAYNELFF. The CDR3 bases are TGTGCCAGCAGCTTCTCAGGGGGCGCCTACAATGAGCTGTTCTTC.

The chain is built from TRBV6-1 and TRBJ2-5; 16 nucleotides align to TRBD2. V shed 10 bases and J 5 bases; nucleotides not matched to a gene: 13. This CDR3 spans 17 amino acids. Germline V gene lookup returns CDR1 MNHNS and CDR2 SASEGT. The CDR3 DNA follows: TGTGCCACCAAAAATGGGGGACTAGCGGGGGGGCATGAGACCCAGTACTTC. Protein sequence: CATKNGGLAGGHETQYF.

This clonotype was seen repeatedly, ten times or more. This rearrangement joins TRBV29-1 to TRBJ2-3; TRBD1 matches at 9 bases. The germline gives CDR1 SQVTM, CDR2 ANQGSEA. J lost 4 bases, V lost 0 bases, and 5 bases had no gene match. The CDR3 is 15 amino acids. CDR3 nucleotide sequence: TGCAGCGTTGAAGACTACGGGACAGGGCCAGATACGCAGTATTTT. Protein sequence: CSVEDYGTGPDTQYF.

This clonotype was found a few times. CDR3 sequence: CASSLIQQRGGNPYEQYF. The CDR3 DNA sequence: TGTGCCAGCAGTTTAATACAGCAAAGGGGGGGAAATCCCTACGAGCAGTACTTC. The rearrangement uses TRBV28 and TRBJ2-7, with D tentatively TRBD2 (7 bases). V was trimmed by 2 bases and J by 2 bases, leaving 22 bases between them. Germline V gene lookup returns CDR1 MDHEN and CDR2 SYDVKM. The CDR3 is made up of 18 amino acids.

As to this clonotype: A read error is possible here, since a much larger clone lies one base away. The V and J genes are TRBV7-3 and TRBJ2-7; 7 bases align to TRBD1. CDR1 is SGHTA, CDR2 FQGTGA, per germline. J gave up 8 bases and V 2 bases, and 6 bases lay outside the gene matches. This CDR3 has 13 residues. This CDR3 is CASSLDRVGKQYF. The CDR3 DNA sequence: TGTGCCAGCAGCTTAGACAGGGTCGGTAAGCAGTACTTC.

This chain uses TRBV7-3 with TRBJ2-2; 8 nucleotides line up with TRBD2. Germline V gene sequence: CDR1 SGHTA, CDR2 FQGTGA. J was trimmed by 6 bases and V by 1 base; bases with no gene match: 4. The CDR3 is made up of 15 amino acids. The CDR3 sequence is CASSLRSGSPGELFF. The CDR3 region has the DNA TGTGCCAGCAGCTTAAGAAGCGGGAGCCCCGGGGAGCTGTTTTTT. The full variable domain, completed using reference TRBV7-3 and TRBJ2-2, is GAGVSQTPSNKVTEKGKYVELRCDPISGHTALYWYRQSLGQGPEFLIYFQGTGAADDSGLPNDRFFAVRPEGSVSTLKIQRTERGDSAVYLCASSLRSGSPGELFFGEGSRLTVL.

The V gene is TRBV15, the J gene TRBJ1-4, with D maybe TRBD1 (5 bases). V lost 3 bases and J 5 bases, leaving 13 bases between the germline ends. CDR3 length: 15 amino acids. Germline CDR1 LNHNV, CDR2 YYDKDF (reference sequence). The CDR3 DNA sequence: TGTGCCACCAGCAGTTTCAGGGTTGGGAATGAAAAACTGTTTTTT. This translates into CATSSFRVGNEKLFF.

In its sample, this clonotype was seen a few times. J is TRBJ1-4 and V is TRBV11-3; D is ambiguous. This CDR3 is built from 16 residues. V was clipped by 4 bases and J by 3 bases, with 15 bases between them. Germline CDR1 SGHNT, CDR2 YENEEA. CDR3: CASSSNHRYSNEKLFF. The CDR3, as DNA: TGTGCCAGCAGCTCAAACCACAGATACTCTAATGAAAAACTGTTTTTT.

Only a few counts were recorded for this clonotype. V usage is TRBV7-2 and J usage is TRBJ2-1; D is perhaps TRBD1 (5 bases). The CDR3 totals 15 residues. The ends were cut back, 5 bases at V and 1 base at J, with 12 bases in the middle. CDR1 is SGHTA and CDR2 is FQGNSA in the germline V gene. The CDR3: CASSLGPGSYNEQFF. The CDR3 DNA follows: TGTGCCAGCAGCCTTGGTCCAGGGTCCTACAATGAGCAGTTCTTC.

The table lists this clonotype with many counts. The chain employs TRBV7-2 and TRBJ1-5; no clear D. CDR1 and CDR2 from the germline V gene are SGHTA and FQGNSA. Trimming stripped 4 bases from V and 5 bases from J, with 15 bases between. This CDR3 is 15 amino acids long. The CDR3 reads CASSSSAHIDQPQHF. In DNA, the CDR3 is TGTGCCAGCAGCTCCTCCGCCCATATCGATCAGCCCCAGCATTTT.

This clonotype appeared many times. CDR3 amino acids: CASNQGEYSTDTQYF. The CDR3 coding sequence is TGCGCCAGCAATCAGGGAGAGTATAGCACAGATACGCAGTATTTT. J is TRBJ2-3 and V is TRBV4-1; TRBD1 or TRBD2 may be the D gene (5 bases each). V lost 7 bases and J lost 0, with 14 bases in between. Germline values: CDR1 MGHRA, CDR2 YSYEKL. The CDR3 extends over 15 amino acids.

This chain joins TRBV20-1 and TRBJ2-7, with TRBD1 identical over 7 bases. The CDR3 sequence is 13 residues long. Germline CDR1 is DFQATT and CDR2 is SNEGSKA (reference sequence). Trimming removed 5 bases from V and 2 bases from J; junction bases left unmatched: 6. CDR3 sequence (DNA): TGCAGTGCTGAACGGGACAGCGCCTACGAGCAGTACTTC. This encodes CSAERDSAYEQYF.

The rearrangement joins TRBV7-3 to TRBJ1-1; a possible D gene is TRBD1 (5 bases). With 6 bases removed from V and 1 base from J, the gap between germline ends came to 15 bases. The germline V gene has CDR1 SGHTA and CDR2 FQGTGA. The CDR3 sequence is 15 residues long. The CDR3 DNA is TGTGCCAGCAGTCCGACCCCGGGGGGGAACACTGAAGCTTTCTTT. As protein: CASSPTPGGNTEAFF.

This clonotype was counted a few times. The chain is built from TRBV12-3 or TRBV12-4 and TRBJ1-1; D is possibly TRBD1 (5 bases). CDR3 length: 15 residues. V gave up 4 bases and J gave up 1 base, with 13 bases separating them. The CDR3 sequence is CASSSLGRGNTEAFF. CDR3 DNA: TGTGCCAGCAGTTCCCTGGGGAGGGGGAACACTGAAGCTTTCTTT.

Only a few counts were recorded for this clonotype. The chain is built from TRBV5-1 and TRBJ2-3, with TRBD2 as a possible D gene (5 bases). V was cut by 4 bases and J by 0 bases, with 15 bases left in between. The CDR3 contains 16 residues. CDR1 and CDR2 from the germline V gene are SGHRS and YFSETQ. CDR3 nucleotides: TGCGCCAGCAGCGTGAATGTCGGGGTCAGCACAGATACGCAGTATTTT. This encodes CASSVNVGVSTDTQYF.

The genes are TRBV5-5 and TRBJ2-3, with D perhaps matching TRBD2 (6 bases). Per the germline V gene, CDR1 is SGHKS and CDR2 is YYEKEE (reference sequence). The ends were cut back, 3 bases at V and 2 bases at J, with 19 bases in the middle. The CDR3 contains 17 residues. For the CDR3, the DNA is TGTGCCAGCAGCTCAAATAGTGGGACTGGGGACACAGATACGCAGTATTTT. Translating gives CASSSNSGTGDTDTQYF. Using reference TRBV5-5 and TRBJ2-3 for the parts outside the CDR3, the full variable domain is DAGVTQSPTHLIKTRGQQVTLRCSPISGHKSVSWYQQVLGQGPQFIFQYYEKEERGRGNFPDRFSARQFPNYSSELNVNALLLGDSALYLCASSSNSGTGDTDTQYFGPGTRLTVL.